This TCR beta chain was sequenced for a study of blood T cells in healthy people across ages. Using a J-beta primer mix together with a sample-barcoded 5' primer, a second PCR was run for about 6 to 11 cycles. Each CDR3 protein gets one entry after TCRdb re-called the 5' RACE reads with MiXCR. The repertoire holds around 1,000,000 distinct CDR3 sequences, with roughly two fifths as singletons. Every participating donor contributed 7.5 to 10 milliliters of peripheral blood through a draw. As for this clonotype: What it binds is unknown.

V was cut by 9 bases and J by 6 bases, with 18 bases left in between. Germline-derived CDR1 and CDR2 are MNHEY and SMNVEV (reference sequence). The CDR3 length is 14 residues. Study-level points and caveats: Estimated diversity across one million T cells was deemed an underestimate.

Sequencing was carried out using blood. The chain joins TRBV27 to TRBJ2-1, with D tentatively TRBD1 (6 bases). This clonotype was obtained from a man between 18 and 35 years old in good health. Here the CDR3 reads CASMKNRVPNEQFF. The CDR3 region has the DNA TGTGCCAGTATGAAGAACAGGGTACCCAATGAGCAGTTCTTC.